The subject of this entry is one TCR beta chain. A multiplex PCR was run with 60 Vbeta primers and 13 Jbeta primers. Measured with immunoSEQ multiplex PCR; TCRdb has only the in-frame clones, and not every one. The sample lists 150,000 to 200,000 clones, roughly four fifths seen once, with over 5% in the top ten. The CDR3 loop spans 14 amino acids. Germline CDR1 reads MDHEN; CDR2 reads SYDVKM. V shed 3 bases and J shed 1 base, with 10 bases lying between them. The data derive from a study of cytomegalovirus exposure and HLA in healthy donors. The specimen sequenced was PBMCs. This chain joins TRBV28 and TRBJ2-7, with D perhaps matching TRBD1 (6 bases). The clonotype was recovered from a woman aged 45-65 years in good health and CMV-seropositive. This CDR3 reads CASSFLGGSYEQYF. The DNA of the CDR3 is TGTGCCAGCAGTTTTTTAGGGGGTTCCTACGAGCAGTACTTC. The full variable domain, completed using reference TRBV28 and TRBJ2-7, is DVKVTQSSRYLVKRTGEKVFLECVQDMDHENMFWYRQDPGLGLRLIYFSYDVKMKEKGDIPEGYSVSREKKERFSLILESASTNQTSMYLCASSFLGGSYEQYFGPGTRLTVT.